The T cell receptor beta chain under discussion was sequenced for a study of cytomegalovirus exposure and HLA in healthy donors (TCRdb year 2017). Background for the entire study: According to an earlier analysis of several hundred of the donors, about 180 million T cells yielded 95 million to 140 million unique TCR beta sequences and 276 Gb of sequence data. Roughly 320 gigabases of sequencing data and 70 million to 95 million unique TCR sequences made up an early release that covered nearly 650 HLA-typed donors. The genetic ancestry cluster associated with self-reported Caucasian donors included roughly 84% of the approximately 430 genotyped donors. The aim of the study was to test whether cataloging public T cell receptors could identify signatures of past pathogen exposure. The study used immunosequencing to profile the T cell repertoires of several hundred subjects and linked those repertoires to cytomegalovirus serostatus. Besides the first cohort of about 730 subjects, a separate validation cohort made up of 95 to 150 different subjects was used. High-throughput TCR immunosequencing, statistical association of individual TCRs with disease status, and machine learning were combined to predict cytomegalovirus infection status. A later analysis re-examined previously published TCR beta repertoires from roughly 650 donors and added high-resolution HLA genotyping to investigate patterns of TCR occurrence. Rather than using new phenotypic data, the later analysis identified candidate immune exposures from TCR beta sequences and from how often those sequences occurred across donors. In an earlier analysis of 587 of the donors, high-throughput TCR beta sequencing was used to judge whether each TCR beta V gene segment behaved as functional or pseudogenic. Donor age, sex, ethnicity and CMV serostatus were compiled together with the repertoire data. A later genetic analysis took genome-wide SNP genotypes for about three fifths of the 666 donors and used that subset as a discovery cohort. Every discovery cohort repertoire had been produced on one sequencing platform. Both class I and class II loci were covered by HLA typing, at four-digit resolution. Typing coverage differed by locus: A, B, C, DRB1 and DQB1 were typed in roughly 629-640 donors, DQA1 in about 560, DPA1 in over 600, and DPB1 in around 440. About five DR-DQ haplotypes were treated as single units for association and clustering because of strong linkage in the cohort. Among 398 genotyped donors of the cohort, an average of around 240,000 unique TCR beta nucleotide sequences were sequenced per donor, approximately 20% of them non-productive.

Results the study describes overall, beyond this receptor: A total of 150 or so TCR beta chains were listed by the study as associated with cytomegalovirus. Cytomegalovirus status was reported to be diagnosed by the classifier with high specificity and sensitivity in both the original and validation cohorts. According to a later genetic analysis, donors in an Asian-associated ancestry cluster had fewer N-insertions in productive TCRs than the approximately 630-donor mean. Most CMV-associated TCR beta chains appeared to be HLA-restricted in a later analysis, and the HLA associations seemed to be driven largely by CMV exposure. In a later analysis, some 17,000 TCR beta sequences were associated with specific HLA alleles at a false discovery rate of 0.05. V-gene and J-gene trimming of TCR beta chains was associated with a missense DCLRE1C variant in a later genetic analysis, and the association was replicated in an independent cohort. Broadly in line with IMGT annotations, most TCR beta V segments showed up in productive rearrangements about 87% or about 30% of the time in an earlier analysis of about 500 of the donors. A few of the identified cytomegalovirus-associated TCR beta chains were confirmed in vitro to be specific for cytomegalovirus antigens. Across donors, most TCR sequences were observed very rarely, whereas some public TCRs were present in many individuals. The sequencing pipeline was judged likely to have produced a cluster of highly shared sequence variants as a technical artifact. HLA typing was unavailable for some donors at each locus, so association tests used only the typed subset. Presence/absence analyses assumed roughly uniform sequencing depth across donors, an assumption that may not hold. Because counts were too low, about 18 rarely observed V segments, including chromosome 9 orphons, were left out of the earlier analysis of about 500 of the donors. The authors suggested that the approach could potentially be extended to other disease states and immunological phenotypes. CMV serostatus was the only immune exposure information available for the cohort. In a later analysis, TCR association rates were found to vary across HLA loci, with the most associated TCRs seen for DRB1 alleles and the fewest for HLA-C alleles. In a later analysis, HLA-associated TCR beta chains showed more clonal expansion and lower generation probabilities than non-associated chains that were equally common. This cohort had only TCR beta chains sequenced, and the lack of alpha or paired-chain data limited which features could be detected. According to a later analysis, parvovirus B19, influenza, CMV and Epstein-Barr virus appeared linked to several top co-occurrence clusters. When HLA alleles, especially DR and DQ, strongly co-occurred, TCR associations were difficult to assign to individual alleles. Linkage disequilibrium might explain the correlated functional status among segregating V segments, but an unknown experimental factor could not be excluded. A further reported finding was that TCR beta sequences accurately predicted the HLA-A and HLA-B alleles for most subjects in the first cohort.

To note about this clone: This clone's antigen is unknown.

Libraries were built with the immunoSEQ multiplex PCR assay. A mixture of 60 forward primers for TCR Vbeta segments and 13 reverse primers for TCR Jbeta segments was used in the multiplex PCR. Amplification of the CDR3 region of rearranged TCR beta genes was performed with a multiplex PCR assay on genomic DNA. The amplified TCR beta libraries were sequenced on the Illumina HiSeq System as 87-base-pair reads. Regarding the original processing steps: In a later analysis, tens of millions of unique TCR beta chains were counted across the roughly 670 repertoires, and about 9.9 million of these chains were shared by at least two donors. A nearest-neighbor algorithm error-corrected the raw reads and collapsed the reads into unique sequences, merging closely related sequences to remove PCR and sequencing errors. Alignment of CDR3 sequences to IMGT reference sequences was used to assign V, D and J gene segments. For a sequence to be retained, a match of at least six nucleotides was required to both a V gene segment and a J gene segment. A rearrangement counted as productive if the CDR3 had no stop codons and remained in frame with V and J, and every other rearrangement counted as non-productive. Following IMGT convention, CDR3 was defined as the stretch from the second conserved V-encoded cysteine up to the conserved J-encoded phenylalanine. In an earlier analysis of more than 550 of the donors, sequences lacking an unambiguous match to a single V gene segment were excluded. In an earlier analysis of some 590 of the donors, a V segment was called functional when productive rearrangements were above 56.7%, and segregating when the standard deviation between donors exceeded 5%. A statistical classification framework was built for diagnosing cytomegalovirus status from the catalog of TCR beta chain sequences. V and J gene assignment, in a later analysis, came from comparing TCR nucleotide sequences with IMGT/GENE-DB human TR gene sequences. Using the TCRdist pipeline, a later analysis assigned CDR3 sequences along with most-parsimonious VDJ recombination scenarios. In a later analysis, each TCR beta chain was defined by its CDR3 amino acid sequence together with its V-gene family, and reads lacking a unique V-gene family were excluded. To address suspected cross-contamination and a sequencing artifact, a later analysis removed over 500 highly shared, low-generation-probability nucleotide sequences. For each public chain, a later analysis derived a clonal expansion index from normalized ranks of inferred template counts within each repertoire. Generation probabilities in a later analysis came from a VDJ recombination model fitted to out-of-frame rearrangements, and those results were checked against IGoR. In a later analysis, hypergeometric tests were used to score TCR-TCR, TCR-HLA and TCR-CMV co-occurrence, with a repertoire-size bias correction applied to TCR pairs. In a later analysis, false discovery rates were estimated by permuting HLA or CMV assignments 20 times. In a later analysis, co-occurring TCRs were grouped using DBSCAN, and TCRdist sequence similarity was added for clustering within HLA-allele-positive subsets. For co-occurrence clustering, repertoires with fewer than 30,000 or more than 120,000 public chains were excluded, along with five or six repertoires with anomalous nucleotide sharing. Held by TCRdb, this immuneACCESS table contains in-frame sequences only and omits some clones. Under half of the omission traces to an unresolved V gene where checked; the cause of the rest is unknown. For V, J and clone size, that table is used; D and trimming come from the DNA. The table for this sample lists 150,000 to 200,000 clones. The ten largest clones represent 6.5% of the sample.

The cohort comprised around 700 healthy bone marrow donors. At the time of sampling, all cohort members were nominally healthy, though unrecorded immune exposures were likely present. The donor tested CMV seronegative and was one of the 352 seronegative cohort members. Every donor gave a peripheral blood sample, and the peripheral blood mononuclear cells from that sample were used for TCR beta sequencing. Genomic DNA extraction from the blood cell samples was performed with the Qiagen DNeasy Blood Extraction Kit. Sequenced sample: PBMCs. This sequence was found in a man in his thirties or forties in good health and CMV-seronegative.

The CDR3 in this case is CASRRRSGGNSGTDTQYF. The DNA sequence is TGCGCCAGCAGGCGACGTAGCGGGGGAAACAGCGGCACAGATACGCAGTATTTT. The V and J segments used are TRBV4-3 and TRBJ2-3, and 9 junctional nucleotides match TRBD2. The germline V gene supplies CDR1 LGHNA and CDR2 YSLEER. The CDR3 has 18 amino acids, counting the end cysteine and phenylalanine. Solely the CDR3 DNA is kept, with 54 bases framed from the first base. The junction shows trimming of 6 bases on V and 1 base on J, and the gene matches do not reach 14 bases of it.